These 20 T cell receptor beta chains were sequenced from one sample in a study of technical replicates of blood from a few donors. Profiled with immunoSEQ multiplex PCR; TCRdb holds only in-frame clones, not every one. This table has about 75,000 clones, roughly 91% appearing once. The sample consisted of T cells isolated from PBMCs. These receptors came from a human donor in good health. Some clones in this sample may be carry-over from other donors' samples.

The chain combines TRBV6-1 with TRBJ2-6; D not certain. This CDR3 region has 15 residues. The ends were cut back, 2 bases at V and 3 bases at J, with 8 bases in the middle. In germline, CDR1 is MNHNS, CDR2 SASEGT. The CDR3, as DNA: TGTGCCAGCAGTGAATATTTGAGTGGGGCCAACGTCCTGACTTTC. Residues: CASSEYLSGANVLTF.

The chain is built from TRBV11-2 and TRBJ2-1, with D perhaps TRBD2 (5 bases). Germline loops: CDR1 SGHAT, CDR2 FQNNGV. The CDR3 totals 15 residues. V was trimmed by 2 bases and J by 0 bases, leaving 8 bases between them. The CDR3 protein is CASSLNRDSYNEQFF. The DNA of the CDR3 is TGTGCCAGCAGCTTAAATCGGGACTCCTACAATGAGCAGTTCTTC.

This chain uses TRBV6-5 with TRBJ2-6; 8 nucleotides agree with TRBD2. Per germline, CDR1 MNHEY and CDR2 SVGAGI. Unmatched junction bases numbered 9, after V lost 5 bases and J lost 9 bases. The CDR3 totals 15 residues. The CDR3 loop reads CASSATGLARNVLTF. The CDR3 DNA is TGTGCCAGCAGTGCTACCGGACTAGCTCGCAACGTCCTGACTTTC.

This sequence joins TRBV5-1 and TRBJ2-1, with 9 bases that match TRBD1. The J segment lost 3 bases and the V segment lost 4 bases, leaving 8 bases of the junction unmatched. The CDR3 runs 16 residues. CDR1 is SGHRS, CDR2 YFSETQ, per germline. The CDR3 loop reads CASSPRTGAVYNEQFF. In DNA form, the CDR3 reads TGCGCCAGCAGCCCCCGGACAGGGGCGGTCTACAATGAGCAGTTCTTC.

In DNA form, the CDR3 reads TGTGCCAGCAGTTCCAGACTCCGGGACAGGGAAGATGGCTACACCTTC. Its translation is CASSSRLRDREDGYTF. This chain connects TRBV6-5 to TRBJ1-2, with 9 positions matching TRBD1. The CDR3 runs 16 residues. Germline loops: CDR1 MNHEY, CDR2 SVGAGI. With 4 bases clipped from V and 6 bases from J, the junction kept 12 bases outside the gene matches.

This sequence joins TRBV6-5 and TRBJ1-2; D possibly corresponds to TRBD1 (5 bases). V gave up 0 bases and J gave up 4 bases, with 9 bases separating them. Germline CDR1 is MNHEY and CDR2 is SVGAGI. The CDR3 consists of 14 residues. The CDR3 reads CASSYSTVSYGYTF. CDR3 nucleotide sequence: TGTGCCAGCAGTTACTCGACAGTTTCCTATGGCTACACCTTC.

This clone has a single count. The CDR3 spells CSVEPTGEDTEAFF. For the CDR3, the DNA is TGCAGCGTTGAACCCACAGGGGAAGACACTGAAGCTTTCTTT. The V and J genes are TRBV29-1 and TRBJ1-1; 7 bases match TRBD1. Germline V gives CDR1 SQVTM, CDR2 ANQGSEA. After removal of 2 bases from V and 3 bases from J, the junction contained 6 bases not matched to a gene. The CDR3 has 14 amino acids.

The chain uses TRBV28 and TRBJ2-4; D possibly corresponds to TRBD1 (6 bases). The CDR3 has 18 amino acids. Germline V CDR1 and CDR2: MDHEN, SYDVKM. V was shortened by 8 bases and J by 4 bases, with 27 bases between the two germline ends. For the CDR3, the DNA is TGTGCCAGCGGGACATCGGGATGGGACACTAAATGGAAAAACATTCAGTACTTC. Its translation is CASGTSGWDTKWKNIQYF.

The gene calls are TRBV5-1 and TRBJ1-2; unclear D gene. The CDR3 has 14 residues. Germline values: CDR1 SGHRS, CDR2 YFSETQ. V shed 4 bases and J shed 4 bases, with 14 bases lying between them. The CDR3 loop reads CASSRNGVLYGYTF. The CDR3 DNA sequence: TGCGCCAGCAGCCGGAACGGAGTACTCTATGGCTACACCTTC.

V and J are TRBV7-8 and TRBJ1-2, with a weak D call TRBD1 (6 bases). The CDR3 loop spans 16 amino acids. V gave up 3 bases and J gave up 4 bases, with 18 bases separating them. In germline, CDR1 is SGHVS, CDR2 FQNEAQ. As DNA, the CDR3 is TGTGCCAGCAGCTTCCTCCGGGACAAACACGGCTATGGCTACACCTTC. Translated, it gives CASSFLRDKHGYGYTF.

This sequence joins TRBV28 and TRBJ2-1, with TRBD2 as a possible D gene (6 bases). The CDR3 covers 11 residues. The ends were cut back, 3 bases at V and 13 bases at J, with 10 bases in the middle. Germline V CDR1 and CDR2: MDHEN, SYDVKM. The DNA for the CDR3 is TGTGCCAGCAGTTTTCCGGCGGGACAGTTCTTC. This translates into CASSFPAGQFF.

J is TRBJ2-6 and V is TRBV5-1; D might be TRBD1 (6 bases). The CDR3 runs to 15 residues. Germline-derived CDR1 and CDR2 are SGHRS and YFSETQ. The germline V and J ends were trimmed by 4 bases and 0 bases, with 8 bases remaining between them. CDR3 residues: CASSIQGSGANVLTF. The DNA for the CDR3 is TGCGCCAGCAGCATACAGGGCTCTGGGGCCAACGTCCTGACTTTC.

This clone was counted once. The CDR3 nucleotides read TGTGCCAGCAGGCGACTAGCGGGGGGGAATGAGCAGTTCTTC. Its translation is CASRRLAGGNEQFF. The chain employs TRBV27 and TRBJ2-1; 14 bases line up with TRBD2. J lost 7 bases, V lost 6 bases, and 2 bases had no gene match. CDR1 and CDR2 (germline): MNHEY, SMNVEV (reference sequence). The CDR3 has 14 residues.

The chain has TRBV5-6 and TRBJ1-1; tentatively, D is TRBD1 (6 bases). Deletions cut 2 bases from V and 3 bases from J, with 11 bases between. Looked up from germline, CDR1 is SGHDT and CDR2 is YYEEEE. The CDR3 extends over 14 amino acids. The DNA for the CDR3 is TGTGCCAGCAGCTTAGGGGACAAACACACTGAAGCTTTCTTT. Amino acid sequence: CASSLGDKHTEAFF.

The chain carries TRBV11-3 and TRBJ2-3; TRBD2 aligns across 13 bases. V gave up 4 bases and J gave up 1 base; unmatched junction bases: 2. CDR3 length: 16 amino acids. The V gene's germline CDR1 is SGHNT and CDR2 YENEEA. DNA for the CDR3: TGTGCCAGCAGCTCACTAGCGGGGGGGCGCACAGATACGCAGTATTTT. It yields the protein CASSSLAGGRTDTQYF.

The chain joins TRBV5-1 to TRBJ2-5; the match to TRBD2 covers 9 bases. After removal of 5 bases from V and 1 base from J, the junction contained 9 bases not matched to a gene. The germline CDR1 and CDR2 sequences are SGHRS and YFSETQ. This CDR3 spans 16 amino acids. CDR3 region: CASSLAGEGFQETQYF. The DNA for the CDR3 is TGCGCCAGCAGTTTAGCGGGAGAGGGGTTCCAAGAGACCCAGTACTTC. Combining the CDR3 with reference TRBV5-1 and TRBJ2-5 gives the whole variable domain KAGVTQTPRYLIKTRGQQVTLSCSPISGHRSVSWYQQTPGQGLQFLFEYFSETQRNKGNFPGRFSGRQFSNSRSEMNVSTLELGDSALYLCASSLAGEGFQETQYFGPGTRLLVL.

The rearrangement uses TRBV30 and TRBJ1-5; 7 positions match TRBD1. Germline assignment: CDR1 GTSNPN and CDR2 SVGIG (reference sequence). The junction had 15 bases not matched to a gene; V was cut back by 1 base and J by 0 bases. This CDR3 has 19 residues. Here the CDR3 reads CAWSDLGQKEPYSNQPQHF. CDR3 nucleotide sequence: TGTGCCTGGAGTGACTTGGGACAGAAAGAACCCTATAGCAATCAGCCCCAGCATTTT.

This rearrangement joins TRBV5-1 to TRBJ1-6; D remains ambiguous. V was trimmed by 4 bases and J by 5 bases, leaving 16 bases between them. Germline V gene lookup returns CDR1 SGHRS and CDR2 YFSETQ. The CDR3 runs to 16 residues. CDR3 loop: CASSVEASENNSPLHF. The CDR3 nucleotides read TGCGCCAGCAGCGTCGAGGCCTCGGAAAATAATTCACCCCTCCACTTT.

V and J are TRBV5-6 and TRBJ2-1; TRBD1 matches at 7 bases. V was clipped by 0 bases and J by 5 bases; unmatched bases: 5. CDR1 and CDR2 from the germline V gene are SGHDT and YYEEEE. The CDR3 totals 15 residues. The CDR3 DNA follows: TGTGCCAGCAGCTTGGCGTGGGGACAGAACAATGAGCAGTTCTTC. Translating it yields CASSLAWGQNNEQFF.

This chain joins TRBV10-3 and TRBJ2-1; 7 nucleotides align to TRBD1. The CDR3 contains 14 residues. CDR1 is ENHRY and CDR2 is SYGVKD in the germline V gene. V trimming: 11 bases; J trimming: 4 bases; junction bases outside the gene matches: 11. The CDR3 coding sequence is TGTGCCTCCATATCCGGGACAGATTACAATGAGCAGTTCTTC. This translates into CASISGTDYNEQFF.